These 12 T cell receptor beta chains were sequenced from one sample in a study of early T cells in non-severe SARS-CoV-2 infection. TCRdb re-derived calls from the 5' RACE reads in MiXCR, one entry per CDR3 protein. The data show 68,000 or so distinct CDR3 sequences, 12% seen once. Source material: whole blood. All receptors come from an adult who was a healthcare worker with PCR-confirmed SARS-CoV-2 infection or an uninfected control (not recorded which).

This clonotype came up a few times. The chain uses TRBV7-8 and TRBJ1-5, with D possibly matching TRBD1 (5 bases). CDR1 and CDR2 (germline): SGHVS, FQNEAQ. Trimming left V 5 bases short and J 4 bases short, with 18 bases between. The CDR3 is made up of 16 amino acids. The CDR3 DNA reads TGTGCCAGCAGCCCCACAGGTGGAGGAACAAATCAGCCCCAGCATTTT. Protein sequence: CASSPTGGGTNQPQHF.

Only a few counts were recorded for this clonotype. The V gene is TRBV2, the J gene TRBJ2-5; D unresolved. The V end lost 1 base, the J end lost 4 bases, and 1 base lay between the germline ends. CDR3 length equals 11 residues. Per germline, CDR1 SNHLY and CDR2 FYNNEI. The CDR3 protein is CASSEGETQYF. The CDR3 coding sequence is TGTGCCAGCAGTGAAGGAGAGACCCAGTACTTC.

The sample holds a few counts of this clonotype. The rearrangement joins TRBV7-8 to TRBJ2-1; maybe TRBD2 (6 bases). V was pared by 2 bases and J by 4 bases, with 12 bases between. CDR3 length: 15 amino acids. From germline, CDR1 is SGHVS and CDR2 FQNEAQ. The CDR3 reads CASSLSGTPYNEQFF. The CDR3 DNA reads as TGTGCCAGCAGCTTATCCGGGACTCCTTACAATGAGCAGTTCTTC.

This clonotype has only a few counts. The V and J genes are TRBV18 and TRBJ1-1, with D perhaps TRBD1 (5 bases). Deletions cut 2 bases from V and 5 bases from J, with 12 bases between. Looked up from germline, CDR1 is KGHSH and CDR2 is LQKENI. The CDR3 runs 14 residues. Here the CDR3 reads CASSPATGGTEAFF. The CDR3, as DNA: TGTGCCAGCTCACCAGCGACGGGGGGAACTGAAGCTTTCTTT.

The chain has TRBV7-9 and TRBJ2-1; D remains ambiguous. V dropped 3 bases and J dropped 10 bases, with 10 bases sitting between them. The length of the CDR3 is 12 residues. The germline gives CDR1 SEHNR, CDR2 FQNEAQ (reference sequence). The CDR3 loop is CASSFPTDEQFF. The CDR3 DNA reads TGTGCCAGCAGCTTCCCTACAGACGAGCAGTTCTTC.

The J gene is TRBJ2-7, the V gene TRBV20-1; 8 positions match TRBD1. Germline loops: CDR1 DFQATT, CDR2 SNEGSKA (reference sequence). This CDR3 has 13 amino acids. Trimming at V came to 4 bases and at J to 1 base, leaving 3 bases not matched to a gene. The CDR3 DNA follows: TGCAGTGCTATGGGACAGGATTCCTACGAGCAGTACTTC. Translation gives CSAMGQDSYEQYF.

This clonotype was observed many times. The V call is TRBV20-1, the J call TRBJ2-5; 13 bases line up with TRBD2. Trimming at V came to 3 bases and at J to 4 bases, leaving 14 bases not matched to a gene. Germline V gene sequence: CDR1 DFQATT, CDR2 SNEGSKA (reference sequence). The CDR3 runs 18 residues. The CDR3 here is CSASSALALAGGLETQYF. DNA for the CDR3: TGCAGTGCTAGTAGCGCCCTTGCACTAGCGGGGGGGCTAGAGACCCAGTACTTC.

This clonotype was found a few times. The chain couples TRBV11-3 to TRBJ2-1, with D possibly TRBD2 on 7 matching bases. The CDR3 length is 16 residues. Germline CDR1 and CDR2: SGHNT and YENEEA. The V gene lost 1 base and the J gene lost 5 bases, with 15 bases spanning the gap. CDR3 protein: CASSLAGGGIDNEQFF. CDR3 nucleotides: TGTGCCAGCAGCTTAGCGGGGGGCGGGATCGACAATGAGCAGTTCTTC.

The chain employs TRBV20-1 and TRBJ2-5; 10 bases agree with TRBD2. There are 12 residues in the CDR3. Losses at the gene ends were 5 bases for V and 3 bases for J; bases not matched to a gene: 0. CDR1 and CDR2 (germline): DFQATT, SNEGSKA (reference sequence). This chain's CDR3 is CSALAGEETQYF. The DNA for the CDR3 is TGCAGTGCTCTAGCGGGGGAAGAGACCCAGTACTTC.

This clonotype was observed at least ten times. Here the CDR3 DNA reads TGTGCCAGCAGCCCCCATAGGCGGGGGGGCACAGATACGCAGTATTTT. Amino acid sequence: CASSPHRRGGTDTQYF. This chain links TRBV7-2 with TRBJ2-3; TRBD2 matches 8 bases. The J segment lost 1 base and the V segment lost 5 bases, leaving 8 bases of the junction unmatched. CDR1 and CDR2 (germline): SGHTA, FQGNSA. This CDR3 contains 16 residues.

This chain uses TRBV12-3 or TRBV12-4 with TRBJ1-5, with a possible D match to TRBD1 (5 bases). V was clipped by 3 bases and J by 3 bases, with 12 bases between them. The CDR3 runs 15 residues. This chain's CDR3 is CASSFFRDDNQPQHF. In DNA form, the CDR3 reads TGTGCCAGCAGTTTTTTCAGGGACGACAATCAGCCCCAGCATTTT.

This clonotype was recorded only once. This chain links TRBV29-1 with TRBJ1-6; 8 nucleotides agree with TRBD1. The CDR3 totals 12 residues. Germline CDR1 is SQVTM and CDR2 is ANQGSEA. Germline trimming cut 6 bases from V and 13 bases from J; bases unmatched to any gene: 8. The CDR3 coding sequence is TGCAGCGTGGGACAGGCCAGTGGGCCCCTCCACTTT. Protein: CSVGQASGPLHF.